These 14 T cell receptor beta chains originate from one sample sequenced in a study of cytomegalovirus exposure and HLA in healthy donors. Primers: 60 Vbeta forward and 13 Jbeta reverse. Data came from immunoSEQ multiplex PCR; TCRdb stores just in-frame clones and leaves some out. Among some 82,000 clones, about 81% were seen once, and the ten largest hold 2.4%. Sequenced input: PBMCs. All receptors come from a woman between 45 and 65 years old in good health and CMV-seronegative.

This chain links TRBV11-2 with TRBJ2-5; 9 nucleotides match TRBD2. Germline CDR1 reads SGHAT; CDR2 reads FQNNGV. The CDR3 covers 15 residues. V trimming: 1 base; J trimming: 6 bases; junction bases outside the gene matches: 6. The CDR3 DNA is TGTGCCAGCAGCTTAGGCGGGGGGGCCGGGAAGACCCAGTACTTC. As protein: CASSLGGGAGKTQYF.

This chain links TRBV4-1 with TRBJ2-4, with 14 bases identical to TRBD2. Germline CDR1 reads MGHRA; CDR2 reads YSYEKL. There are 19 residues in the CDR3. The V segment lost 0 bases and the J segment 2 bases; nucleotides outside the gene matches: 6. For the CDR3, the DNA is TGCGCCAGCAGCCAAGAGTCGGGGACTAGCGGGGGCACCAAAAACATTCAGTACTTC. This codes for CASSQESGTSGGTKNIQYF.

J is TRBJ2-1 and V is TRBV11-3; 8 nucleotides agree with TRBD2. From germline, CDR1 is SGHNT and CDR2 YENEEA. V dropped 2 bases and J dropped 10; count of bases not matched to a gene: 4. CDR3 size: 13 residues. CDR3 residues: CASSLQLAGEQFF. DNA of the CDR3: TGTGCCAGCAGCTTACAGTTAGCGGGGGAGCAGTTCTTC.

This clone was found once. This sequence joins TRBV30 and TRBJ1-1; D not certain. Per the germline V gene, CDR1 is GTSNPN and CDR2 is SVGIG (reference sequence). V lost 4 bases, J lost 4 bases, and 10 bases lay in between. This CDR3 contains 12 residues. CDR3 protein: CAWNPGSTEAFF. The CDR3 region has the DNA TGTGCCTGGAACCCGGGTAGCACTGAAGCTTTCTTT.

This clone was seen more than once but under ten times. This chain uses TRBV7-2 with TRBJ1-2, with D hard to call. V shed 11 bases and J shed 8 bases, with 18 bases lying between them. The CDR3 totals 12 residues. Germline V lookup: CDR1 SGHTA, CDR2 FQGNSA. The CDR3 nucleotides read TGTGCCCGCACTGGAAGGGAGATGGGCTACACCTTC. This translates into CARTGREMGYTF.

V is TRBV27 and J is TRBJ2-7; 12 bases match TRBD1. The V gene end was trimmed by 4 bases and the J gene end by 2 bases; junction bases not matched to a gene: 6. Germline V gene data show CDR1 as MNHEY and CDR2 as SMNVEV (reference sequence). There are 16 residues in the CDR3. CDR3 bases: TGTGCCAGCAGTTCCCGGGACAGGGGGCGCCCCTACGAGCAGTACGTC. Its protein product is CASSSRDRGRPYEQYV.

This clone has a handful of counts. V usage is TRBV6-4 and J usage is TRBJ2-3; a weak D match, TRBD1 (5 bases). The CDR3 contains 14 residues. Per the germline V gene, CDR1 is MRHNA and CDR2 is SNTAGT. Between the trimmed V and J ends, which lost 4 bases and 6 bases, there was a span of 14 bases. The CDR3 here is CASSASTASDTQYF. The DNA of the CDR3 is TGTGCCAGCAGTGCTTCGACAGCATCGGATACGCAGTATTTT.

With regard to this clone: At one of its ends the junction is not consistent with the germline gene, which may arise from a read error. The DNA for the CDR3 is TGTGCCAGCAGCCAAGATTTGGGGGGGGCACACTTC. Its protein is CASSQDLGGAHF. The V gene is TRBV14, the J gene TRBJ2-5; D is perhaps TRBD2 (7 bases). This CDR3 spans 12 amino acids. Per the germline V gene, CDR1 is SGHDN and CDR2 is FVKESK.

The chain links TRBV4-1 to TRBJ2-7, with D possibly matching TRBD2 (6 bases). The CDR3 is 15 residues long. The V gene lost 0 bases and the J gene lost 2 bases, with 11 bases spanning the gap. CDR1 and CDR2 from the germline V gene are MGHRA and YSYEKL. The CDR3 is CASSQERLAPYEQYF. The CDR3 bases are TGCGCCAGCAGCCAAGAGCGCCTAGCGCCCTACGAGCAGTACTTC.

The chain is built from TRBV9 and TRBJ2-3; a possible D gene is TRBD2 (6 bases). CDR1 is SGDLS and CDR2 is YYNGEE in the germline V gene. The CDR3 runs 13 residues. The ends were cut back, 2 bases at V and 4 bases at J, with 8 bases in the middle. The CDR3 loop is CASSVGGSDTQYF. CDR3 nucleotides: TGTGCCAGCAGCGTTGGAGGGTCAGATACGCAGTATTTT. Filled out from reference TRBV9 and TRBJ2-3, the complete variable domain reads DSGVTQTPKHLITATGQRVTLRCSPRSGDLSVYWYQQSLDQGLQFLIQYYNGEERAKGNILERFSAQQFPDLHSELNLSSLELGDSALYFCASSVGGSDTQYFGPGTRLTVL.

The chain couples TRBV27 to TRBJ1-1; no clear D gene. The CDR3 spans 13 residues. Germline V CDR1 and CDR2: MNHEY, SMNVEV (reference sequence). The germline V and J ends were trimmed by 2 bases and 4 bases, with 8 bases remaining between them. Here the CDR3 reads CASSLKEGTEAFF. In nucleotides, the CDR3 is TGTGCCAGCAGTTTAAAGGAGGGCACTGAAGCTTTCTTT.

Here the CDR3 DNA reads TGTGCCAGCAGTTCCAGGGTCCTTGACTATGGCTACACCTTC. Protein: CASSSRVLDYGYTF. The J gene is TRBJ1-2, the V gene TRBV27, with D possibly matching TRBD1 (5 bases). The CDR3 has 14 residues. Germline V gene data show CDR1 as MNHEY and CDR2 as SMNVEV (reference sequence). The V and J ends lost 4 bases and 3 bases respectively, with 12 bases between them.

V and J are TRBV28 and TRBJ1-2; perhaps TRBD1 as D (5 bases). Germline V gene data show CDR1 as MDHEN and CDR2 as SYDVKM. V was cut by 8 bases and J by 5 bases, with 18 bases left in between. The CDR3 is made up of 14 amino acids. CDR3 nucleotide sequence: TGTGCCAGCGGCGGGGGGGGTCGAGGGTATGGCTACACCTTC. Protein product: CASGGGGRGYGYTF.

The V gene is TRBV28, the J gene TRBJ2-1, with D possibly matching TRBD2 (6 bases). V was trimmed by 4 bases and J by 10 bases, leaving 20 bases between them. The CDR3 has 15 residues. Germline CDR1 is MDHEN and CDR2 is SYDVKM. This CDR3 reads CASSSGDLASGEQFF. The CDR3 bases are TGTGCCAGCAGTTCGGGGGACTTAGCCTCAGGAGAGCAGTTCTTC.